The 3 T cell receptor beta chains in this list originate from one sample, sequenced in a study of tumor-infiltrating lymphocytes in localized non-small cell lung cancer. Measured with immunoSEQ multiplex PCR; TCRdb has only the in-frame clones, and not every one. The sample shows 6,800 or so clones, around 77% of them seen only once. Sequenced material: uninvolved lung tissue not adjacent to the tumor. All receptors come from a human donor with non-small cell lung cancer.

The chain couples TRBV7-9 to TRBJ1-2; 7 bases fit TRBD1. Trimming cost V 2 bases and J 3 bases; bases outside gene matches: 12. CDR1 and CDR2 (germline): SEHNR, FQNEAQ (reference sequence). The CDR3 consists of 17 residues. CDR3 DNA sequence: TGTGCCAGCAGCTTAAACACAGGGGTGGAGATTGACTATGGCTACACCTTC. Protein: CASSLNTGVEIDYGYTF.

The chain combines TRBV5-5 with TRBJ2-7; 10 bases agree with TRBD2. V was clipped by 4 bases and J by 3 bases; unmatched bases: 7. Germline V gene sequence: CDR1 SGHKS, CDR2 YYEKEE (reference sequence). The length of the CDR3 is 15 residues. The CDR3 spells CASSRGLAELYEQYF. The CDR3 region has the DNA TGTGCCAGCAGCCGCGGACTAGCGGAACTCTACGAGCAGTACTTC.

This rearrangement joins TRBV4-2 to TRBJ2-4; D unresolved. Germline lookup yields CDR1 LGHNA and CDR2 YNFKEQ. Trimming removed 0 bases at V and 2 bases at J, with 14 bases between. CDR3 length: 17 residues. The CDR3 protein is CASSQDLRASSKNIQYF. CDR3 coding DNA: TGTGCCAGCAGCCAAGATCTCCGGGCCTCATCCAAAAACATTCAGTACTTC.